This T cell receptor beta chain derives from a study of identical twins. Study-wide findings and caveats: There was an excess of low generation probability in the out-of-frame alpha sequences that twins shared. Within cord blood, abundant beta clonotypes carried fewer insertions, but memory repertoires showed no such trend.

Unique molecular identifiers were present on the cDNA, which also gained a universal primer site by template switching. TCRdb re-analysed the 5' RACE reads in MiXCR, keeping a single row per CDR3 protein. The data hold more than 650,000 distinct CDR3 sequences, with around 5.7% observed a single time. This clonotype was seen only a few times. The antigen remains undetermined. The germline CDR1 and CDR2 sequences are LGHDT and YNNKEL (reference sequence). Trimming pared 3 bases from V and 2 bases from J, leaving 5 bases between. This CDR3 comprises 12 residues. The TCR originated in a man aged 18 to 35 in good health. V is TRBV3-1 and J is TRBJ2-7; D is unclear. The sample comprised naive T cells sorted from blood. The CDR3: CASSHRTYEQYF. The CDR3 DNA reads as TGTGCCAGCAGCCACCGAACCTACGAGCAGTACTTC.